The 20 T cell receptor beta chains in this list originate from one sample, sequenced in a study of control samples from healthy donors and cancer patients. TCRdb's copy holds only in-frame clones and misses some; the assay was immunoSEQ multiplex PCR. The table includes tens of thousands of clones, about 89% detected once. Sequencing was done on a sample of PBMCs. The receptors derive from a woman aged 45-65 years with colorectal cancer.

This chain uses TRBV19 with TRBJ2-2; no definite D call. V lost 4 bases and J 0 bases, leaving 9 bases between the germline ends. The length of the CDR3 is 15 residues. Germline values: CDR1 LNHDA, CDR2 SQIVND (reference sequence). The CDR3 sequence is CASSKSVSNTGELFF. The DNA of the CDR3 is TGTGCCAGTAGTAAATCCGTATCGAACACCGGGGAGCTGTTTTTT.

The V gene is TRBV28, the J gene TRBJ2-3; D might be TRBD1 or TRBD2, each matching 6 bases. The germline V and J ends were trimmed by 10 bases and 4 bases, with 18 bases remaining between them. The V gene's germline CDR1 is MDHEN and CDR2 SYDVKM. The CDR3 is 14 residues long. The CDR3 sequence is CATQGRSRADTQYF. The DNA of the CDR3 is TGTGCCACCCAGGGGAGGTCTCGCGCAGATACGCAGTATTTT.

The chain couples TRBV19 to TRBJ2-5, with 9 positions matching TRBD1. The germline V gene encodes CDR1 LNHDA and CDR2 SQIVND (reference sequence). The CDR3 loop spans 14 amino acids. J gave up 4 bases and V 6 bases, and 6 bases lay outside the gene matches. The CDR3: CASSGRTGVETQYF. CDR3 in DNA: TGTGCCAGTAGCGGAAGGACAGGGGTAGAGACCCAGTACTTC. Full variable domain (missing parts from reference TRBV19 and TRBJ2-5): DGGITQSPKYLFRKEGQNVTLSCEQNLNHDAMYWYRQDPGQGLRLIYYSQIVNDFQKGDIAEGYSVSREKKESFPLTVTSAQKNPTAFYLCASSGRTGVETQYFGPGTRLLVL.

Only one count was recorded for this clone. The chain joins TRBV7-2 to TRBJ2-2; D gene ambiguous. Germline CDR1 reads SGHTA; CDR2 reads FQGNSA. The CDR3 is 13 residues long. Trimming stripped 5 bases from V and 5 bases from J, with 9 bases between. The DNA for the CDR3 is TGTGCCAGCAGCACGCAGGAAACCGGGGAGCTGTTTTTT. Amino acid sequence: CASSTQETGELFF.

This chain links TRBV27 with TRBJ1-6, with 7 bases fitting TRBD1. Germline V lookup: CDR1 MNHEY, CDR2 SMNVEV (reference sequence). J lost 7 bases, V lost 8 bases, and 8 bases had no gene match. This CDR3 comprises 14 residues. CDR3 sequence reads: CASQNRQGNSPLHF. DNA of the CDR3: TGTGCCAGCCAGAACCGACAGGGAAATTCACCCCTCCACTTT.

The chain joins TRBV27 to TRBJ1-1; 9 bases line up with TRBD1. V gave up 5 bases and J gave up 4 bases; unmatched junction bases: 5. This CDR3 contains 14 residues. Germline CDR1 is MNHEY and CDR2 is SMNVEV (reference sequence). The CDR3 protein is CASSKTGGFTEAFF. The CDR3, as DNA: TGTGCCAGCAGTAAAACAGGGGGCTTCACTGAAGCTTTCTTT.

J is TRBJ1-2 and V is TRBV2, with TRBD1 identical over 7 bases. Germline V gene sequence: CDR1 SNHLY, CDR2 FYNNEI. The CDR3 contains 14 residues. J lost 4 bases, V lost 2 bases, and 4 bases had no gene match. CDR3 DNA sequence: TGTGCCAGCAGTGAACAGGGGGTTGCCTATGGCTACACCTTC. Translation gives CASSEQGVAYGYTF.

The chain combines TRBV19 with TRBJ1-1; D is uncertain. CDR1 and CDR2 from the germline V gene are LNHDA and SQIVND (reference sequence). The CDR3 consists of 12 residues. With 2 bases removed from V and 2 bases from J, the gap between germline ends came to 3 bases. The CDR3 DNA follows: TGTGCCAGTAGTATAACTAACACTGAAGCTTTCTTT. It yields the protein CASSITNTEAFF. The full variable domain, its missing parts supplied by reference TRBV19 and TRBJ1-1, is DGGITQSPKYLFRKEGQNVTLSCEQNLNHDAMYWYRQDPGQGLRLIYYSQIVNDFQKGDIAEGYSVSREKKESFPLTVTSAQKNPTAFYLCASSITNTEAFFGQGTRLTVV.

The CDR3 DNA reads TGTGCCATCAGTGAGTCGACTGGGGCCAACGTCCTGACTTTC. Its translation is CAISESTGANVLTF. V usage is TRBV10-3 and J usage is TRBJ2-6; D remains unclear. Germline CDR1 reads ENHRY; CDR2 reads SYGVKD. The CDR3 consists of 14 residues. V lost 0 bases to trimming and J lost 2 bases, with 2 bases between them.

The chain couples TRBV2 to TRBJ1-1; the D gene is possibly TRBD1 (6 bases). This CDR3 contains 13 residues. V dropped 6 bases and J dropped 1 base, with 9 bases sitting between them. Germline values: CDR1 SNHLY, CDR2 FYNNEI. DNA for the CDR3: TGTGCCAGCAGGGCGGACAGGAACACTGAAGCTTTCTTT. Its translation is CASRADRNTEAFF.

V usage is TRBV2 and J usage is TRBJ2-2, with 9 bases that match TRBD2. CDR1 is SNHLY, CDR2 FYNNEI, per germline. CDR3 length: 16 amino acids. J gave up 6 bases and V 2 bases, and 7 bases lay outside the gene matches. The CDR3 nucleotides read TGTGCCAGCAGTGAACGGGGGCGGGGGGGAGCCGGGGAGCTGTTTTTT. It specifies CASSERGRGGAGELFF.

The chain uses TRBV9 and TRBJ1-2; possible D gene TRBD1, 5 bases. Germline values: CDR1 SGDLS, CDR2 YYNGEE. The CDR3 consists of 13 residues. Trimming took off 0 bases at V and 7 bases at J, with 10 bases between the two ends. The CDR3 loop is CASSVEIRGGYTF. The CDR3 DNA is TGTGCCAGCAGCGTAGAGATTAGGGGTGGCTACACCTTC.

In DNA form, the CDR3 reads TGTGCCAGTAGTAATCAGCTAGCCGGGGAGCTGTTTTTT. Protein product: CASSNQLAGELFF. This rearrangement joins TRBV19 to TRBJ2-2; D gene uncertain. This CDR3 has 13 amino acids. Germline CDR1 LNHDA, CDR2 SQIVND (reference sequence). Trimming shortened V by 4 bases and J by 6 bases, and 9 bases separated the two germline ends.

The V gene is TRBV4-2, the J gene TRBJ1-1, with 8 bases aligning to TRBD1. Per germline, CDR1 LGHNA and CDR2 YNFKEQ. This CDR3 has 15 residues. The J segment lost 1 base and the V segment lost 6 bases, leaving 7 bases of the junction unmatched. The CDR3 here is CASSLSTGENTEAFF. CDR3 DNA: TGTGCCAGCAGTCTTTCGACAGGGGAGAACACTGAAGCTTTCTTT.

This clone showed up just a few times. In nucleotides, the CDR3 is TGTGCCAGCGAAGGGGGGGGATACACAGATACGCAGTATTTT. It yields the protein CASEGGGYTDTQYF. The chain combines TRBV2 with TRBJ2-3; D is possibly TRBD2 (7 bases). Per the germline V gene, CDR1 is SNHLY and CDR2 is FYNNEI. The CDR3 loop spans 14 amino acids. V gave up 8 bases and J gave up 2 bases, with 14 bases separating them.

This chain links TRBV18 with TRBJ2-2, with D perhaps given as TRBD1 or TRBD2 (6 bases each). Trimming cost V 5 bases and J 4 bases, with 11 bases left between them. Germline V lookup: CDR1 KGHSH, CDR2 LQKENI. The CDR3 loop spans 14 amino acids. The CDR3 loop reads CASSVGGSTGELFF. Written as DNA, the CDR3 is TGTGCCAGCTCAGTCGGGGGCAGCACCGGGGAGCTGTTTTTT.

This chain joins TRBV6-6 and TRBJ2-5; 11 bases line up with TRBD1. CDR3 size: 13 residues. V gave up 8 bases and J gave up 5 bases; unmatched junction bases: 4. Per the germline V gene, CDR1 is MNHNY and CDR2 is SVGAGI (reference sequence). CDR3 in DNA: TGTGCCAGCGGGGACAGGGGGGAGGAGACCCAGTACTTC. Translation gives CASGDRGEETQYF.

The V gene is TRBV7-2, the J gene TRBJ2-3; perhaps TRBD2 as D (7 bases). Trimming removed 1 base from V and 5 bases from J, with 16 bases in between. The CDR3 is 16 residues long. From germline, CDR1 is SGHTA and CDR2 FQGNSA. This chain's CDR3 is CASSLDWGGLGDTQYF. The CDR3 region has the DNA TGTGCCAGCAGCTTAGACTGGGGGGGGCTTGGAGATACGCAGTATTTT.

The V and J genes are TRBV5-4 and TRBJ1-2; D may be TRBD1 (6 bases). The germline V gene has CDR1 SGHNT and CDR2 YYREEE (reference sequence). This CDR3 is built from 14 residues. V was shortened by 2 bases and J by 4 bases, with 12 bases between the two germline ends. CDR3 region: CASSFPGAAYGYTF. The CDR3 DNA reads TGTGCCAGCAGCTTCCCGGGGGCGGCCTATGGCTACACCTTC.

This clone was observed a handful of times. This chain joins TRBV28 and TRBJ2-5; no clear D gene. V lost 5 bases and J 5 bases, leaving 9 bases between the germline ends. CDR1 MDHEN and CDR2 SYDVKM come from the germline V gene. The CDR3 sequence is 12 residues long. The CDR3 nucleotides read TGTGCCAGCAGTCCACCACAGGAGACCCAGTACTTC. Protein product: CASSPPQETQYF.